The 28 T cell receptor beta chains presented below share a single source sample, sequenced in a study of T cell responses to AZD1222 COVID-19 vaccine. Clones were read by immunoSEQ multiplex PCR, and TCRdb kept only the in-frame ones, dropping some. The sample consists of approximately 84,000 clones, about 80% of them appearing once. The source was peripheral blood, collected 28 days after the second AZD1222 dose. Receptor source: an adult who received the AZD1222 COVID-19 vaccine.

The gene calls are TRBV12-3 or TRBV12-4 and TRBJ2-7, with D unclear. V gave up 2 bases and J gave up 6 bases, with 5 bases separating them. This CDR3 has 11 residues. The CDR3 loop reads CASSLLSEQYF. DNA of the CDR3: TGTGCCAGCAGTTTACTCTCCGAGCAGTACTTC.

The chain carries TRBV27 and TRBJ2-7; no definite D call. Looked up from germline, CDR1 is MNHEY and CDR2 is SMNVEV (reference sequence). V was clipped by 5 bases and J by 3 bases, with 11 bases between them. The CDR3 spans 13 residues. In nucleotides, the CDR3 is TGTGCCAGCAGTCCGCGGTCGTACTACGAGCAGTACTTC. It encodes CASSPRSYYEQYF.

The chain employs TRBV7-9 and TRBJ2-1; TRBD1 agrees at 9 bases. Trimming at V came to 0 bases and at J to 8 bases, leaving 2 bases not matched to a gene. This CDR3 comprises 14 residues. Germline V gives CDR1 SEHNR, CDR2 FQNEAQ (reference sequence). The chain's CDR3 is CASSLADRGYEQFF. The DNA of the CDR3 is TGTGCCAGCAGCTTAGCGGACAGGGGATATGAGCAGTTCTTC.

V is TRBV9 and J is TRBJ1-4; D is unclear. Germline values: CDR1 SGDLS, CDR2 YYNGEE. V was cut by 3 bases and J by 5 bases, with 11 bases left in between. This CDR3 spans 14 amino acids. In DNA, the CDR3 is TGTGCCAGCAGCGCCCCTGCTGAGAATGAAAAACTGTTTTTT. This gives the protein CASSAPAENEKLFF.

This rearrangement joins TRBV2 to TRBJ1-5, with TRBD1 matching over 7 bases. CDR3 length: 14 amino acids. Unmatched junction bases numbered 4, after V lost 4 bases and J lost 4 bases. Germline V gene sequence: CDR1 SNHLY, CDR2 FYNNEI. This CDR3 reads CASSGLRGNQPQHF. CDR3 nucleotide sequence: TGTGCCAGCAGTGGACTCAGGGGGAATCAGCCCCAGCATTTT.

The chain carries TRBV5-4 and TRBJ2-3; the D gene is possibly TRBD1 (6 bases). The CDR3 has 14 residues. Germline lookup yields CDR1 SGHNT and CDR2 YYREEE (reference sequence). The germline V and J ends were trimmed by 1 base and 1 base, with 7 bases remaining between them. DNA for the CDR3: TGTGCCAGCAGCTTGAGACAGGGCACAGATACGCAGTATTTT. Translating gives CASSLRQGTDTQYF.

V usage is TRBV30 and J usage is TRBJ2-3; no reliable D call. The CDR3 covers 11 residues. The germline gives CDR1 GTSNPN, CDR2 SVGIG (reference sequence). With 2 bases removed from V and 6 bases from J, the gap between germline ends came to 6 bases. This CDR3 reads CAWSLPDTQYF. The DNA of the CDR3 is TGTGCCTGGAGTCTCCCCGATACGCAGTATTTT.

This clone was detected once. CDR3 protein: CSASREAGGRFGGYTF. In nucleotides, the CDR3 is TGCAGTGCTAGTAGGGAGGCGGGGGGAAGGTTCGGTGGCTACACCTTC. The chain combines TRBV20-1 with TRBJ1-2, with a tentative D call TRBD1 (5 bases). The CDR3 has 16 amino acids. Deletions cut 3 bases from V and 7 bases from J, with 24 bases between. The germline gives CDR1 DFQATT, CDR2 SNEGSKA (reference sequence).

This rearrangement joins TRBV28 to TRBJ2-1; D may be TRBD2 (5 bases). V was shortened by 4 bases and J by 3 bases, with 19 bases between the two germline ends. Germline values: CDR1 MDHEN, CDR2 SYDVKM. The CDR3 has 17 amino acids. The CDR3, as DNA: TGTGCCAGCAGTTCAGGACTCTATCGTGGGAACTACAATGAGCAGTTCTTC. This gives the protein CASSSGLYRGNYNEQFF.

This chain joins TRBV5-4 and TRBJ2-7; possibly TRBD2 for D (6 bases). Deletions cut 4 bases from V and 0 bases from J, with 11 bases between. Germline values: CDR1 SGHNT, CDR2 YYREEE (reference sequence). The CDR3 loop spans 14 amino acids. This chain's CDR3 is CASSPPGASYEQYF. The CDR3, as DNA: TGTGCCAGCAGCCCGCCGGGAGCCTCCTACGAGCAGTACTTC.

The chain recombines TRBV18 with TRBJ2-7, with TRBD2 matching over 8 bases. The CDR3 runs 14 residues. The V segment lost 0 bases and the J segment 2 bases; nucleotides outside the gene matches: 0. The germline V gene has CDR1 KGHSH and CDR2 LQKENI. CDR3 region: CASSPPGLAYEQYF. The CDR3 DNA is TGTGCCAGCTCACCACCGGGACTAGCCTACGAGCAGTACTTC.

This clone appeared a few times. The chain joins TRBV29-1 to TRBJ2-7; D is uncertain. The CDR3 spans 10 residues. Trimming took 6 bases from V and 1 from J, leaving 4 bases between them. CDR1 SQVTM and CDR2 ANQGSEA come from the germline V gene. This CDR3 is CSVWSYEQYF. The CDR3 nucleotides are TGCAGCGTATGGTCCTACGAGCAGTACTTC.

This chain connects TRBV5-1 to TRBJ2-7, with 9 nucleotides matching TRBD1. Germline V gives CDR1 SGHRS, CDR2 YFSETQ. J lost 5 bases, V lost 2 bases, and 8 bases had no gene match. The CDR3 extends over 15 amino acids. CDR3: CASSFRDRASDEQYF. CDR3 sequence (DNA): TGCGCCAGCAGCTTCCGGGACAGGGCTTCCGACGAGCAGTACTTC.

CDR3 sequence reads: CASTGRGFVNSPLHF. CDR3 coding DNA: TGTGCCAGCACCGGGAGAGGTTTCGTCAATTCACCCCTCCACTTT. The chain employs TRBV27 and TRBJ1-6; D not certain. From germline, CDR1 is MNHEY and CDR2 SMNVEV (reference sequence). The CDR3 covers 15 residues. Between the trimmed V and J ends, which lost 7 bases and 7 bases, there was a span of 17 bases.

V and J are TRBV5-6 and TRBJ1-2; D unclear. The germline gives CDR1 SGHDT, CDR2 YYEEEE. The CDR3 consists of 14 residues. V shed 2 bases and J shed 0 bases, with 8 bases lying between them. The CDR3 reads CASSFYGANYGYTF. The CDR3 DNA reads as TGTGCCAGCAGCTTCTACGGAGCTAACTATGGCTACACCTTC.

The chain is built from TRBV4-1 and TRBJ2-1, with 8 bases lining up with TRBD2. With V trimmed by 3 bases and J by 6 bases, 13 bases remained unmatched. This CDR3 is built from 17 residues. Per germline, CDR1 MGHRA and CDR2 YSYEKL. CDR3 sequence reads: CASSHFFGTRISNEQFF. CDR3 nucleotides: TGCGCCAGCAGCCATTTTTTCGGGACTAGGATTAGCAATGAGCAGTTCTTC.

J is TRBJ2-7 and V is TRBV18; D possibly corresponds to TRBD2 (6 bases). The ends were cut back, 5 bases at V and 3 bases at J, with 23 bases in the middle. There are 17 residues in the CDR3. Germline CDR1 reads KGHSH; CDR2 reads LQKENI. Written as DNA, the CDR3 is TGTGCCAGCTCAATTGGGACTTACCCTATGATTTACTACGAGCAGTACTTC. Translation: CASSIGTYPMIYYEQYF.

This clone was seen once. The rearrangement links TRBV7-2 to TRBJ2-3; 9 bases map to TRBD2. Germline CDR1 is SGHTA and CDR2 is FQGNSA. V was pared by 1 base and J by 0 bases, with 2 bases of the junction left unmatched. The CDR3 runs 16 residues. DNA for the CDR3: TGTGCCAGCAGCTTAGTTAGCGGGAGCAGCACAGATACGCAGTATTTT. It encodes CASSLVSGSSTDTQYF.

DNA of the CDR3: TGTGCCAGCAGTTACGGGCAGGGGGCTGGCTATGGCTACACCTTC. Translating it yields CASSYGQGAGYGYTF. The chain couples TRBV6-2 or TRBV6-3 to TRBJ1-2; 8 bases map to TRBD1. Germline V gene data show CDR1 as MNHEY and CDR2 as SVGEGT. The CDR3 runs to 15 residues. Trimming took 2 bases from V and 4 from J; bases not matched to a gene: 6.

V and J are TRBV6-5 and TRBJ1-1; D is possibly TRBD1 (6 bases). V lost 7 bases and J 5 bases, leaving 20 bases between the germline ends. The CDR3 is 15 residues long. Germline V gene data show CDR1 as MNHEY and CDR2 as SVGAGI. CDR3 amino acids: CASIYRTVWSTEAFF. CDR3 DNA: TGTGCCAGCATCTATCGGACAGTTTGGAGTACTGAAGCTTTCTTT.

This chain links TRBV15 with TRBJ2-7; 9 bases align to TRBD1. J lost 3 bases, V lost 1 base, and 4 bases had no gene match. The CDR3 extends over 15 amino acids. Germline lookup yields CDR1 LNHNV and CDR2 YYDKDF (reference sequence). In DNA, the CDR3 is TGTGCCACCAGCAGAGCGGACAGGGGCGGCTACGAGCAGTACTTC. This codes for CATSRADRGGYEQYF.

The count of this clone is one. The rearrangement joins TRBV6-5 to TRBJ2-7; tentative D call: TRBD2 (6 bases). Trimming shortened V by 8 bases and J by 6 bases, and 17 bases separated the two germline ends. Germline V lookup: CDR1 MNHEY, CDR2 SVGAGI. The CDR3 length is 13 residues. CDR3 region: CASHNSGASEQYF. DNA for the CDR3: TGTGCCAGCCACAATTCGGGAGCTAGCGAGCAGTACTTC.

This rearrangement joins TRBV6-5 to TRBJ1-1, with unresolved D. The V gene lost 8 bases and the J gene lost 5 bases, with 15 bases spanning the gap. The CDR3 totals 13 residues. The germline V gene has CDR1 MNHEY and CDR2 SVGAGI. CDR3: CASLNSRRTEAFF. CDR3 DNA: TGTGCCAGCCTTAACAGTCGGCGGACTGAAGCTTTCTTT.

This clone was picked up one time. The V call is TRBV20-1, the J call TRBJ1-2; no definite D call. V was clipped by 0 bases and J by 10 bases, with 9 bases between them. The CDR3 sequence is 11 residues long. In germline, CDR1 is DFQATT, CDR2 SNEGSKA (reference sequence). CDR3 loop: CSARDTPDYTF. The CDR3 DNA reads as TGCAGTGCTAGAGATACCCCTGACTACACCTTC.

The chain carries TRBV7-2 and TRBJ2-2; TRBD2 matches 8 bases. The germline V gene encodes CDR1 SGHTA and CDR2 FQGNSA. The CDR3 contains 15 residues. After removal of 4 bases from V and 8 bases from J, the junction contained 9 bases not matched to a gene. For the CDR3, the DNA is TGTGCCAGCAGCTCCGGGACTAGTGGCGCTGGGGAGCTGTTTTTT. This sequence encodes CASSSGTSGAGELFF.

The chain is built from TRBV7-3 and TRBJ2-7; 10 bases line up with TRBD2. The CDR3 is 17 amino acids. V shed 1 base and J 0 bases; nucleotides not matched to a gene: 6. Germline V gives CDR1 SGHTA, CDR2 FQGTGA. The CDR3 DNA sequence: TGTGCCAGCAGCTTAAGGGGAAGCGGGAGGGACTCCTACGAGCAGTACTTC. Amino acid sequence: CASSLRGSGRDSYEQYF. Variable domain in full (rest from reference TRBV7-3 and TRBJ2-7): GAGVSQTPSNKVTEKGKYVELRCDPISGHTALYWYRQSLGQGPEFLIYFQGTGAADDSGLPNDRFFAVRPEGSVSTLKIQRTERGDSAVYLCASSLRGSGRDSYEQYFGPGTRLTVT.

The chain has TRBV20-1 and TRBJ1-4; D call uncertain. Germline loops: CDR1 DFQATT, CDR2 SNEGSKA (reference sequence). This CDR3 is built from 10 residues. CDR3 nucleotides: TGCGGAGGCGGGGTGGAAAAACTGTTTTTT. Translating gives CGGGVEKLFF.

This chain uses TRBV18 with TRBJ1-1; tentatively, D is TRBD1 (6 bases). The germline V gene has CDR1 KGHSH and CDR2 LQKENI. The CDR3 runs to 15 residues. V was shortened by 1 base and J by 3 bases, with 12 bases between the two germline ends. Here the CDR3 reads CASSPRGAGDTEAFF. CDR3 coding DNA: TGTGCCAGCTCACCACGGGGGGCTGGGGACACTGAAGCTTTCTTT. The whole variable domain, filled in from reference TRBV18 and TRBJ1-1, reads NAGVMQNPRHLVRRRGQEARLRCSPMKGHSHVYWYRQLPEEGLKFMVYLQKENIIDESGMPKERFSAEFPKEGPSILRIQQVVRGDSAAYFCASSPRGAGDTEAFFGQGTRLTVV.